This TCR beta chain derives from a study of early stage breast cancer tumors (dated by TCRdb to about 2017). Notes on the research overall: Of the approximately 15 invasive breast tumors, eleven to twelve were found to be estrogen receptor-positive, progesterone receptor-positive and HER2-negative. A read coverage of roughly 10-fold per sample was achieved on average. Across all samples, 2 million to 3 million templates representing approximately 1,000,000 unique clonotypes were detected. Of the roughly 12 ER+/PR+/HER2- tumors, eight were classified as invasive ductal carcinomas and four as invasive lobular carcinomas.

Every sample was amplified as two independent genomic DNA replicates, using 0.5 to 0.6 ug for blood and roughly 1.4 ug for tumor or normal breast. Following the manufacturer's instructions, the ImmunoSeq Intro kit was used to carry out TCRB sequencing on genomic DNA. Multiplex PCR was run for 31 cycles using proprietary primers and spike-in control sequences for absolute quantification. Single-end 150-bp reads were used to sequence an 87-bp fragment covering the CDR3 and the flanking V and J genes. Each lane of an Illumina MiSeq running version 3.0 chemistry carried seven multiplexed samples, with two replicates apiece. On the study's bioinformatics: Raw data were processed with the vendor's proprietary pipeline, and both replicates were merged into a single result per sample. Clonotypes were defined as productive rearrangements sharing the V-gene family, CDR3 amino acid sequence and J-gene segment. Clonality was calculated as 1 minus the normalized Shannon entropy (Pielou evenness) of TCRB abundances. T cell density was estimated as total templates divided by the number of input cells, with the number of input cells inferred from the DNA input amount. Recon was used with default parameters to estimate total repertoire diversity and clonality. Clonotypes with over 0.1% abundance in tumor and at least 32-fold higher abundance in tumor than in normal breast were defined as tumor-enriched. TCRdb mirrors the immuneACCESS table, restricted to in-frame sequences. Some clones are absent from its copies; in checked studies, under half trace to an unresolved V gene, and the reason for the others is unknown. The V and J calls and clone size were taken over from that table, and D and trimming were inferred from the DNA. The sample records about 53,000 clones, 90% to 95% of which are singletons. 4% to 5.5% of the sample is taken by the ten largest.

Beyond this particular receptor, the publication reports: Enriched TCRB sequences shared across patients were found to be mostly commonly generated sequences that were unlikely to play an important role in the tumor microenvironment. Repertoires from blood resembled normal breast more closely than tumor, and using blood as a reference for each tissue separated tumor from normal in most of the 16 patients. About 2.7-fold higher T cell density and higher clonality were observed in tumors than in adjacent normal breast tissue. Chain pairing and functional markers such as CD4, CD8 and FOXP3 were missed by bulk genomic DNA sequencing of unsorted cells. Because the cohort was small, analysis by tumor subtype was not possible.

This clone has just a few counts. Which antigen it targets is not known. The record has no base qualities; no much larger clone is one base away. Per the germline V gene, SGHTA is the CDR1 and FQGNSA is the CDR2. The V and J ends are trimmed by 5 bases and 6 bases, leaving 14 bases between them. The CDR3 goes from the cysteine to the phenylalanine over 15 residues. The CDR3 DNA has 45 bases and is translated from base 1. The study profiled bulk TCR beta-chain repertoires in matched peripheral blood, tumor and adjacent normal breast tissue taken from some 17 patients with early-stage breast cancer. Before surgery, about 4.5-11 mL of whole blood was collected into EDTA tubes and then processed within 2 hours. Peripheral blood mononuclear cells were isolated by Ficoll-Paque centrifugation in SepMate-50 tubes. PBMCs were cryopreserved in aliquots of roughly 1.9 to 4.5 million cells in 90% FBS with about 10% DMSO and kept in liquid nitrogen. The Qiagen AllPrep DNA/RNA Mini kit was used for genomic DNA extraction.

Recombination connected TRBV7-2 to TRBJ1-6; the D gene is possibly TRBD1, with 6 bases matching. Sequencing input: blood. The sequence derives from a person aged 70 to 85 with breast cancer. DNA sequence: TGTGCCAGCAGCACCCAGGGGCCAAGTAATTCACCCCTCCACTTT. Translated, this is CASSTQGPSNSPLHF.